Described below is a single TCR beta chain sequence and its context. Its cognate antigen is unknown. The CDR3 loop spans 15 amino acids. Germline CDR1 MNHNS, CDR2 SASEGT. V lost 1 base to trimming and J lost 0 bases, with 8 bases between them. The sample is drawn from a study of T cell responses to AZD1222 COVID-19 vaccine. Looking at the study overall: Samples with a second dose at about 4 or about 12 weeks were pooled together.

TCRdb's table, derived via immunoSEQ multiplex PCR, lists solely in-frame clones and lacks some. The sample includes approximately 110,000 clones, approximately 96% of them seen just once. Overall study results and limits: Donors in the cohort were predominantly white British and more often female, and clonal diversity was possibly underestimated. Reportedly, nearly half the spike-specific TCRs target unmutated variant regions. Repertoires were obtained solely post-peak T cell response.

The chain recombines TRBV6-1 with TRBJ2-3; D is ambiguous. This TCR was recovered from an adult in good health. The source material was peripheral blood, sampled on day 0 of AZD1222 vaccination. This CDR3 reads CASSEEAGSTDTQYF. The CDR3 DNA reads TGTGCCAGCAGTGAAGAGGCAGGAAGCACAGATACGCAGTATTTT.